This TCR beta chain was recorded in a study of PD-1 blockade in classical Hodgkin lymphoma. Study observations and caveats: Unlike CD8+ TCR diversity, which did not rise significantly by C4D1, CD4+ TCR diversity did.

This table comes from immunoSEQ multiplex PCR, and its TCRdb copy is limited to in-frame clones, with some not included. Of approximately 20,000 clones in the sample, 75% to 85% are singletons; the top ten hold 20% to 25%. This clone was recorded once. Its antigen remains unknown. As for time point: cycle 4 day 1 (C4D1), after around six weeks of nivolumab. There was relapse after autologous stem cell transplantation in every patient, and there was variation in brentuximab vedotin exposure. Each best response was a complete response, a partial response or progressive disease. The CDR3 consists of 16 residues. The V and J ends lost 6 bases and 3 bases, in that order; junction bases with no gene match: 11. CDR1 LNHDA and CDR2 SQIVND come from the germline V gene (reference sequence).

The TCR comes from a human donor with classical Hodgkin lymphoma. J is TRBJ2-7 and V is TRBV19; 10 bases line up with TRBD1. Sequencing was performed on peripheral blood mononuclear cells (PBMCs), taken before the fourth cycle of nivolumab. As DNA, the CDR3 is TGTGCCAGTAGCCCTACCGGGACAGGGGCACACTACGAGCAGTACTTC. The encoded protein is CASSPTGTGAHYEQYF.